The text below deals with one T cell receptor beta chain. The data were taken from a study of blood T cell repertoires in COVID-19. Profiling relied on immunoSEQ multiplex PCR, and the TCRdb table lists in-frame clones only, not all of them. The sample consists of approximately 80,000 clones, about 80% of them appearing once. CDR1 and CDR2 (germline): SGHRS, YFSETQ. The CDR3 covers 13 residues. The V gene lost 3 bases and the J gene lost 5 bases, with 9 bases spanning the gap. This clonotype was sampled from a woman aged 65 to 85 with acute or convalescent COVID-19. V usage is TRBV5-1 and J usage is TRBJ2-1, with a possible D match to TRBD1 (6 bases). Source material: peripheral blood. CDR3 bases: TGCGCCAGCAGCTCCGGACAGAACAATGAGCAGTTCTTC. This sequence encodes CASSSGQNNEQFF.